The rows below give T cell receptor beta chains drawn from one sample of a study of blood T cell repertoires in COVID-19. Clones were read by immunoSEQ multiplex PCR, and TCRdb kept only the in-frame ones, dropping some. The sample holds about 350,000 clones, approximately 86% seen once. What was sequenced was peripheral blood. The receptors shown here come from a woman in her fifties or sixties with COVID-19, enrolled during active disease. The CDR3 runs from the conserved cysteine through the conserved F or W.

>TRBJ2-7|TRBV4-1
CASSLGEGMSSYEQYF
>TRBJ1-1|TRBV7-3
CASSLVAGTGDTEAFF
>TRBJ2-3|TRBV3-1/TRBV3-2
CASSQSGQEIDTQYF
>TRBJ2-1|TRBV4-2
CASSPRDSGNEQFF
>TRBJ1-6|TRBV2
CASKGQEDSPLHF
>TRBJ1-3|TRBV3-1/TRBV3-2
CASSHHGTGQNTIYF
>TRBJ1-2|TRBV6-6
CASSYFGQGARISYTF
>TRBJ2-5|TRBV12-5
CASGFSTGGEETQYF
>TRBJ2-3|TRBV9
CASSLPPTSTDTQYF
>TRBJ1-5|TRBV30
CAYGQPNQPQHF
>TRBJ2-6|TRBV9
CASSPRTGVGSSGANVLTF
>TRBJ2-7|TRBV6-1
CASSEVLSWGTGTYREQYF
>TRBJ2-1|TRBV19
CASSWGTGVYNEQFF
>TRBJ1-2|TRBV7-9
CASRTWDSYFYTF
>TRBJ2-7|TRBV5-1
CASSTTPGGSEQYF
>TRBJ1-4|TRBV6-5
CASSYRGQNEKLFF
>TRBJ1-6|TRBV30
CAWSVQSGGSPLHF
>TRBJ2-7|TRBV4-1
CASSPTGRTLTYEQYF
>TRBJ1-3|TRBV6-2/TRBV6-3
CASSDRETSGNTIYF
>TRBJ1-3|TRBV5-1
CASREGLGQVSGNTIYF
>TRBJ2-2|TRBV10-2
CATRDRINTGELFF
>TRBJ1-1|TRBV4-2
CASEAVGGYQNTEAFF
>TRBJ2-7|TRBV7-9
CASSKLLSERGFTYEQYF
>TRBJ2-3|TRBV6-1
CASSELRGNTDTQYF
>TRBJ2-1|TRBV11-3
CASSSPGTGQKNEQFF
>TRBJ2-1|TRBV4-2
CASSPYLSGGTYNEQFF
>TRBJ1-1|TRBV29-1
CSARGRWTEAFF
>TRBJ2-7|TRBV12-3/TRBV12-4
CASGGGHEQYF
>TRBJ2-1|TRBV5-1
CASSARGSHEQFF
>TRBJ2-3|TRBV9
CASSVETSGGDLTDTQYF
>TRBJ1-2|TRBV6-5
CASSFRDKVYGYTF
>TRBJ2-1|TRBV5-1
CASSPQGLANEQFF